This T cell receptor beta chain originates from a study of beta chain features in type 1 diabetes. Study-wide findings and caveats: Shortening that was moderate but significant affected the TCRB CDR3s of Type 1 diabetes patients in all four CD4+ subsets. Insertion counts at VDJ junctions were lower in type 1 diabetes patients, who also showed more deletions there.

Reverse transcribing all isolated RNA meant expressed TCRB transcripts were sequenced. Around 3.7 million reads was the average for naive, central memory and regulatory T cell samples. TCRdb's table, derived via immunoSEQ multiplex PCR, lists solely in-frame clones and lacks some. The table shows 52,000 or so clones, with roughly half occurring only once. For this clone: Its specificity is not known.

There are 15 residues in the CDR3. CDR1 and CDR2 from the germline V gene are SEHNR and FQNEAQ (reference sequence). J was trimmed by 3 bases and V by 2 bases; bases with no gene match: 3. J is TRBJ2-3 and V is TRBV7-9, with 9 bases matching TRBD1. The sample taken for sequencing was Tregs from blood. The receptor was derived from a woman aged 40 to 50 with type 1 diabetes. CDR3 amino acids: CASSLWGQGTDTQYF. CDR3 nucleotides: TGTGCCAGCAGCTTATGGGGACAGGGTACAGATACGCAGTATTTT. The variable domain in full, completed from reference TRBV7-9 and TRBJ2-3, reads DTGVSQNPRHKITKRGQNVTFRCDPISEHNRLYWYRQTLGQGPEFLTYFQNEAQLEKSRLLSDRFSAERPKGSFSTLEIQRTEQGDSAMYLCASSLWGQGTDTQYFGPGTRLTVL.